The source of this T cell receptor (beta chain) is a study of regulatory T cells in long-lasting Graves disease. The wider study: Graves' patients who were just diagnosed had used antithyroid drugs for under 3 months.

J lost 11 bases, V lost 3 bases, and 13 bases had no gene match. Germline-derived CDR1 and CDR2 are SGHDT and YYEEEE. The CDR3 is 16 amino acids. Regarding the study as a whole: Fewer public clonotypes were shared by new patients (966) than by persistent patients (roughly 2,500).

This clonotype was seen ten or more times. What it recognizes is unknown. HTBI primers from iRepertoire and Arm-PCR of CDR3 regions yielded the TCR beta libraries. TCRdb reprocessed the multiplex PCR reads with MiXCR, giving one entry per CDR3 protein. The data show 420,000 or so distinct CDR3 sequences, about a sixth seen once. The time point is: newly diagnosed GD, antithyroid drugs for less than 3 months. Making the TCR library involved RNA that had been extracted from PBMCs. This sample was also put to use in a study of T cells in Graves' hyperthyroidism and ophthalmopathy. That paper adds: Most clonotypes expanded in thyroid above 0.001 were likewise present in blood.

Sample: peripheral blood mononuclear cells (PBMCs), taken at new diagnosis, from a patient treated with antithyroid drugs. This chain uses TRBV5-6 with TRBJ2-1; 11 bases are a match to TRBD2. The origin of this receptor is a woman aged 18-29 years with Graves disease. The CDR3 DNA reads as TGTGCCAGCAGCTCCCCGGGACTAGCGGACTTAATGAAGCAGTTCTTC. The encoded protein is CASSSPGLADLMKQFF.